Detailed here is one TCR beta chain. Its antigen is unidentified. The data were taken from a study of persistence of HIV-infected CD4 T cells. About the study: Blood samples, up to roughly 200 mL, came from multiple time points, except two leukapheresis donors sampled once. Study conclusions and caveats: Antigen-responding cells were enriched for degenerate expanded CDR3beta sequences. CMV- and Gag-responding cells had lower TCRbeta richness than CD3/CD28-responding cells.

Germline CDR1 reads WSHSY; CDR2 reads SAAADI. The length of the CDR3 is 14 residues. The V gene lost 4 bases and the J gene lost 10 bases, with 18 bases spanning the gap. The libraries were made with immunoSEQ version 4 in survey mode. TCRdb's table, derived via immunoSEQ multiplex PCR, lists solely in-frame clones and lacks some. The data show 40,000 or so clones, 88% seen once. Cells were stimulated nonspecifically with anti-CD3/anti-CD28 magnetic beads. Sorting of responding CD4+ T cells relied on upregulated CD40 ligand together with CD69. These HIV-1-infected adults initiated suppressive ART in chronic infection.

The sequence derives from an adult woman with HIV who was CMV-seropositive. The chain recombines TRBV10-2 with TRBJ2-3, with unresolved D. The sequences come from CD4+ T cells sorted from PBMCs after approximately 19-hour stimulation, collected from a patient who received antiretroviral therapy. The DNA of the CDR3 is TGCGCCAGCAGTGGCCCGGACCCGGTGATGGCGCAGTATTTT. Translation: CASSGPDPVMAQYF.